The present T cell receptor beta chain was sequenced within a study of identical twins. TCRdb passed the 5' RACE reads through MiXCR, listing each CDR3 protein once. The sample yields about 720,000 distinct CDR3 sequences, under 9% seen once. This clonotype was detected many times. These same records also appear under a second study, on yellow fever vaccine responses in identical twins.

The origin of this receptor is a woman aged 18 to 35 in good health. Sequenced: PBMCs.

CDR3 amino acids: CASSLGLAGGYEQYF. CDR3 nucleotide sequence: TGCGCCAGCAGCTTGGGACTAGCGGGGGGCTACGAGCAGTACTTC. This chain uses TRBV5-1 with TRBJ2-7; TRBD2 aligns across 13 bases. This CDR3 contains 15 residues. Germline V gene data show CDR1 as SGHRS and CDR2 as YFSETQ. V lost 0 bases and J lost 3; bases outside the gene matches: 0.